Given below is one T cell receptor beta chain in context. This clonotype was picked up many times. Its antigen is not yet known. Base qualities are not recorded, but no much larger clone differs from it by a single base. The CDR3 runs 17 amino acids, cysteine and phenylalanine included. Only the CDR3 region is kept as DNA, spanning 51 bases read in frame from base 1. CDR1 LNHDA and CDR2 SQIVND were looked up in the germline V gene (reference sequence). The V end gives up 7 bases and the J end 4 bases, leaving 18 bases in the junction not matched to a gene. This sample is drawn from a study of T cells in Graves' hyperthyroidism and ophthalmopathy (dated by TCRdb to about 2019). Background for the entire study: Peripheral blood samples were taken at initial diagnosis, before any treatment was given. The paper reports TCR Vbeta CDR3 sequencing of fewer than 150 peripheral blood samples: fewer than 50 ophthalmopathy, 75 to 80 hyperthyroidism and about 17 progressor patients. A discovery cohort of about 95 patients, 43 with Graves' ophthalmopathy and more than 55 with stable Graves' hyperthyroidism, was used to find distinguishing TCR V-J signatures. Prospective prediction of ophthalmopathy was tested in an independent validation cohort consisting of 18 hyperthyroidism patients and some 15 patients who later progressed to ophthalmopathy. The 100 or so discovery patients were randomly divided into training and test sets at a 7:3 ratio. After sampling, hyperthyroidism patients received methimazole starting at 30 mg daily, and ophthalmopathy patients received high-dose intravenous methylprednisolone. The study also compared thyroid tissue and blood T-cell repertoires from over 5 Graves' hyperthyroidism patients. Broader findings and caveats from the paper: A model built on a 13 V-J signature distinguished ophthalmopathy from stable hyperthyroidism, reaching around 88% sensitivity and 81.08% specificity in cross-validation and 80%/75% in testing. No statistical method was used to fix the sample size in advance, and group allocation was not hidden from the investigators. In validation, progression to ophthalmopathy was predicted by the model with more than 65% sensitivity and 72.22% specificity, a median of around 6.5 months before onset. Blood samples also contained most of the expanded thyroid clonotypes (frequency above 0.001), which suggests that blood repertoires may reflect thyroid immune responses.

Hyperthyroidism patients were newly diagnosed, had a disease duration of under 2 months, and were aged 18 to 65 years. Patients with uncontrolled infections, other autoimmune diseases, pregnancy or lactation were excluded. Diagnoses were established on the basis of clinical symptoms, serum thyroxine and TRAb, thyroid ultrasound, and orbital computed tomography. Blood from progressor patients was drawn when they were first diagnosed with hyperthyroidism, before any ophthalmopathy symptoms appeared. Ficoll-Paque density gradient centrifugation was used to isolate PBMCs from around 9.1 ml of fresh peripheral blood. Progressor patients were defined as those initially diagnosed with Graves' hyperthyroidism in whom ophthalmopathy developed during follow-up. Trizol reagent was used to extract total RNA, and RNA quality was then checked on an Agilent 2100 Bioanalyzer. The TCR beta CDR3 regions were amplified from the RNA transcripts. A first-round RT-PCR of the TCR CDR3 used the HTBI primer set with the Qiagen OneStep RT-PCR kit. Libraries were constructed in a second round of multiplex PCR, after which size selection and purification were performed. Sequencing of the libraries was done on an Illumina HiSeq2000 using paired-end 100 bp reads. The source study handled its data this way. Raw data were processed with SOAPnuke, discarding reads with adapters, uncalled bases, mean Phred below 15, or no exact constant-primer or identifier match. COPE v1.2.5 was used to merge the high-quality paired reads, and each unique nucleotide sequence was defined as a clonotype. MiTCR v1.1 was used to align the clonotypes against IMGT TRBV, TRBD and TRBJ reference segments. Analysis was restricted to V-J combinations with a frequency above 0.0001, which covered about 99% of repertoires. A TCS score was defined as the ratio between F50 (clonal expansion) and ExV (chaos), using BLOSUM62-based TCRdist between CDR3 peptides within each V-J. Welch's t-statistics and random forest reduced roughly 500 V-J features to roughly 13, which were used in a naive Bayes classifier (R e1071). TCRdb redid the processing of the public reads, applying fastp at Q25 and MiXCR, and retained in-frame beta chains. Rows with a matching CDR3 protein are joined into one entry that keeps the most common DNA and genes. For this entry, the V and J calls and clone size follow TCRdb and not the study's own pipeline. Present in this sample are around 260,000 distinct CDR3 sequences, about 25% of which were seen just once. In total, the top ten clones hold over 25% of the sample.

The sequencing sample was made of blood. The rearranged chain carries TRBV19 and TRBJ1-2, with 7 bases aligning to TRBD1. The source is a man aged 40-49 years with Graves' hyperthyroidism that later progressed to Graves' ophthalmopathy. The DNA sequence is TGTGCCAGTACCGCCCTACGAGAGGGGGCAGGTGGCTATGGCTACACCTTC. Translated, this is CASTALREGAGGYGYTF. Full variable domain (CDR3 extended with the reference TRBV19 and TRBJ1-2 proteins): DGGITQSPKYLFRKEGQNVTLSCEQNLNHDAMYWYRQDPGQGLRLIYYSQIVNDFQKGDIAEGYSVSREKKESFPLTVTSAQKNPTAFYLCASTALREGAGGYGYTFGSGTRLTVV.